These 28 T cell receptor beta chains originate from one sample sequenced in a study of cytomegalovirus exposure and HLA in healthy donors. PCR involved 60 Vbeta and 13 Jbeta primers. TCRdb's table, derived via immunoSEQ multiplex PCR, lists solely in-frame clones and lacks some. This sample carries some 120,000 clones, roughly 80% of them seen once, and the ten largest clones take 3.5% to 4%. The sequencing sample was made of PBMCs. These receptor sequences come from a man younger than 35 in good health and CMV-seropositive.

This clone has only a few counts. The chain carries TRBV11-2 and TRBJ2-4; 7 bases fit TRBD1. Germline V CDR1 and CDR2: SGHAT, FQNNGV. Trimming cost V 1 base and J 1 base; bases outside gene matches: 4. The CDR3 has 16 amino acids. The CDR3 region is CASSLGTGWAKNIQYF. The CDR3 bases are TGTGCCAGCAGCTTAGGGACAGGATGGGCCAAAAACATTCAGTACTTC. Looking up the rest from reference TRBV11-2 and TRBJ2-4 gives the full variable domain: EAGVAQSPRYKIIEKRQSVAFWCNPISGHATLYWYQQILGQGPKLLIQFQNNGVVDDSQLPKDRFSAERLKGVDSTLKIQPAKLEDSAVYLCASSLGTGWAKNIQYFGAGTRLSVL.

This clone was counted once. The chain carries TRBV19 and TRBJ2-3; D is uncertain. The CDR3 totals 13 residues. The ends were cut back, 1 base at V and 4 bases at J, with 6 bases in the middle. Germline CDR1 and CDR2: LNHDA and SQIVND (reference sequence). The CDR3, as DNA: TGTGCCAGTAGTATAGGAGGCGCAGATACGCAGTATTTT. This codes for CASSIGGADTQYF.

The chain is built from TRBV6-5 and TRBJ1-2, with D perhaps matching TRBD1 (5 bases). The CDR3 runs to 14 residues. CDR1 MNHEY and CDR2 SVGAGI come from the germline V gene. The V end lost 6 bases, the J end lost 8 bases, and 19 bases lay between the germline ends. CDR3 coding DNA: TGTGCCAGCAGGGGTTCAATCGGGGGAGGCGGCTACACCTTC. Translating it yields CASRGSIGGGGYTF.

V and J are TRBV5-6 and TRBJ2-6, with D uncertain. The CDR3 contains 18 residues. The V gene lost 0 bases and the J gene lost 2 bases, with 15 bases spanning the gap. CDR1 and CDR2 from the germline V gene are SGHDT and YYEEEE. The CDR3 sequence: CASSLAYAGYTGANVLTF. The CDR3 DNA sequence: TGTGCCAGCAGCTTGGCGTACGCCGGGTATACTGGGGCCAACGTCCTGACTTTC. Looking up the rest from reference TRBV5-6 and TRBJ2-6 gives the full variable domain: DAGVTQSPTHLIKTRGQQVTLRCSPKSGHDTVSWYQQALGQGPQFIFQYYEEEERQRGNFPDRFSGHQFPNYSSELNVNALLLGDSALYLCASSLAYAGYTGANVLTFGAGSRLTVL.

V usage is TRBV30 and J usage is TRBJ1-6; D gene ambiguous. Per germline, CDR1 GTSNPN and CDR2 SVGIG (reference sequence). Trimming removed 4 bases from V and 4 bases from J, with 5 bases in between. CDR3 length equals 12 residues. Here the CDR3 reads CAWTAYNSPLHF. In DNA, the CDR3 is TGTGCCTGGACAGCGTATAATTCACCCCTCCACTTT.

The chain employs TRBV19 and TRBJ2-1; 12 bases fit TRBD2. The CDR3 runs to 17 residues. Germline V gives CDR1 LNHDA, CDR2 SQIVND (reference sequence). The trim removed 4 bases at V and 6 bases at J, leaving 10 bases unmatched. The CDR3 sequence is CASSTRTSGELINEQFF. The DNA for the CDR3 is TGTGCCAGTAGTACAAGGACTAGCGGGGAGCTAATCAATGAGCAGTTCTTC.

The chain links TRBV5-1 to TRBJ2-1, with 10 bases matching TRBD2. Germline trimming cut 7 bases from V and 9 bases from J; bases unmatched to any gene: 7. Germline lookup yields CDR1 SGHRS and CDR2 YFSETQ. The CDR3 is 13 residues long. In DNA form, the CDR3 reads TGCGCCAGCGGGAGCGGGAGGGCCACTGAGCAGTTCTTC. Translation gives CASGSGRATEQFF.

This rearrangement joins TRBV5-6 to TRBJ1-2, with D perhaps matching TRBD1 (6 bases). CDR3 length equals 13 residues. V lost 2 bases and J 2 bases, leaving 7 bases between the germline ends. Per the germline V gene, CDR1 is SGHDT and CDR2 is YYEEEE. As DNA, the CDR3 is TGTGCCAGCAGCTTAGGACAGAACTATGGCTACACCTTC. Translated: CASSLGQNYGYTF.

This chain uses TRBV7-2 with TRBJ1-1; TRBD1 might be the D (6 bases). Germline CDR1 reads SGHTA; CDR2 reads FQGNSA. This CDR3 region has 16 residues. With 5 bases removed from V and 1 base from J, the gap between germline ends came to 17 bases. The CDR3 protein is CASSPPHQGRNTEAFF. The DNA of the CDR3 is TGTGCCAGCAGCCCCCCTCACCAGGGGAGGAACACTGAAGCTTTCTTT.

This chain links TRBV30 with TRBJ2-5; 7 nucleotides match TRBD2. In germline, CDR1 is GTSNPN, CDR2 SVGIG (reference sequence). This CDR3 has 14 residues. Trimming at V came to 0 bases and at J to 1 base, leaving 2 bases not matched to a gene. For the CDR3, the DNA is TGTGCCTGGAGTGTACGGGGGGTCCAAGAGACCCAGTACTTC. Its protein product is CAWSVRGVQETQYF.

The CDR3 loop reads CASSVGYSGRNEQYF. In DNA form, the CDR3 reads TGTGCCAGCAGCGTAGGTTATAGCGGGAGGAACGAGCAGTACTTC. The genes are TRBV9 and TRBJ2-7; 10 nucleotides agree with TRBD2. Losses at the gene ends were 0 bases for V and 5 bases for J; bases not matched to a gene: 5. Looked up from germline, CDR1 is SGDLS and CDR2 is YYNGEE. The CDR3 loop spans 15 amino acids.

The rearrangement joins TRBV27 to TRBJ2-2; 9 nucleotides match TRBD1. Germline V CDR1 and CDR2: MNHEY, SMNVEV (reference sequence). V trimming: 5 bases; J trimming: 1 base; junction bases outside the gene matches: 5. The CDR3 extends over 16 amino acids. CDR3 nucleotide sequence: TGTGCCAGCAGTCCAGGGACAGGGCTGAACACCGGGGAGCTGTTTTTT. This translates into CASSPGTGLNTGELFF.

The rearrangement joins TRBV10-3 to TRBJ1-2; D ambiguous. V was shortened by 2 bases and J by 2 bases, with 18 bases between the two germline ends. The germline V gene encodes CDR1 ENHRY and CDR2 SYGVKD. This CDR3 comprises 17 residues. Written as DNA, the CDR3 is TGTGCCATCAGTGAGCGATCGAATTTCCAGTCAAACTATGGCTACACCTTC. Its protein product is CAISERSNFQSNYGYTF.

This sequence joins TRBV5-1 and TRBJ1-3; weak D call: TRBD1 (6 bases). Trimming removed 1 base at V and 0 bases at J, with 14 bases between. The length of the CDR3 is 17 residues. Germline V gene data show CDR1 as SGHRS and CDR2 as YFSETQ. CDR3 bases: TGCGCCAGCAGCTTGTCACCAGGGGCTAACTCTGGAAACACCATATATTTT. Its translation is CASSLSPGANSGNTIYF.

The chain is built from TRBV5-1 and TRBJ2-1; 8 bases align to TRBD1. V lost 4 bases and J lost 5; bases outside the gene matches: 8. The CDR3 covers 15 residues. The V gene's germline CDR1 is SGHRS and CDR2 YFSETQ. In DNA, the CDR3 is TGCGCCAGCAGCCCGACAGGGGCGGCAAACAATGAGCAGTTCTTC. This encodes CASSPTGAANNEQFF.

The chain has TRBV5-4 and TRBJ1-4; D unclear. The V gene lost 2 bases and the J gene lost 8 bases, with 7 bases spanning the gap. The CDR3 has 12 amino acids. CDR1 SGHNT and CDR2 YYREEE come from the germline V gene (reference sequence). The CDR3 bases are TGTGCCAGCAGCTTATCGGGGGAAAAACTGTTTTTT. As protein: CASSLSGEKLFF.

This chain joins TRBV7-2 and TRBJ2-1; 8 positions agree with TRBD2. The CDR3 consists of 16 residues. The ends lost 4 bases at V and 3 bases at J; junction bases unmatched: 8. Germline-derived CDR1 and CDR2 are SGHTA and FQGNSA. CDR3 region: CASSSRGREVYNEQFF. CDR3 in DNA: TGTGCCAGCAGCTCCCGGGGGCGGGAGGTCTACAATGAGCAGTTCTTC.

The CDR3 region is CASSPRDREDEQFF. The CDR3 nucleotides are TGTGCCAGCAGCCCGAGGGACAGGGAAGATGAGCAGTTCTTC. V gene TRBV5-4 combines with J gene TRBJ2-1, with 9 bases matching TRBD1. V lost 4 bases to trimming and J lost 8 bases; unmatched junction nucleotides: 7. The CDR3 runs to 14 residues. Germline V lookup: CDR1 SGHNT, CDR2 YYREEE (reference sequence).

V gene TRBV7-9 combines with J gene TRBJ2-6, with TRBD1 matching 9 bases. In germline, CDR1 is SEHNR, CDR2 FQNEAQ (reference sequence). The CDR3 runs 17 residues. J gave up 4 bases and V 2 bases, and 6 bases lay outside the gene matches. For the CDR3, the DNA is TGTGCCAGCAGCTTAAGGACAGGGGCTGCCGGGGCCAACGTCCTGACTTTC. This gives the protein CASSLRTGAAGANVLTF.

The rearrangement links TRBV5-4 to TRBJ2-5, with D maybe TRBD1 (5 bases). The CDR3 is 13 amino acids. Germline V gene lookup returns CDR1 SGHNT and CDR2 YYREEE (reference sequence). Trimming pared 4 bases from V and 4 bases from J, leaving 11 bases between. Here the CDR3 DNA reads TGTGCCAGCAGCCTAAGACAGCCAGAGACCCAGTACTTC. As protein: CASSLRQPETQYF. The full variable domain, in which reference TRBV5-4 and TRBJ2-5 provide the parts outside the CDR3, is ETGVTQSPTHLIKTRGQQVTLRCSSQSGHNTVSWYQQALGQGPQFIFQYYREEENGRGNFPPRFSGLQFPNYSSELNVNALELDDSALYLCASSLRQPETQYFGPGTRLLVL.

The chain recombines TRBV5-1 with TRBJ1-1, with 8 bases that match TRBD1. The CDR3 covers 13 residues. Trimming removed 7 bases from V and 8 bases from J; junction bases left unmatched: 10. Germline CDR1 reads SGHRS; CDR2 reads YFSETQ. This chain's CDR3 is CASRPDREVEAFF. The CDR3 nucleotides are TGCGCCAGCCGGCCGGACAGGGAGGTCGAAGCTTTCTTT.

The rearrangement uses TRBV9 and TRBJ2-5, with D tentatively TRBD2 (5 bases). The V end was cut by 4 bases, the J end by 5 bases, with 12 bases between. The CDR3 consists of 13 residues. The germline V gene has CDR1 SGDLS and CDR2 YYNGEE. CDR3 residues: CASSPLGGETQYF. The CDR3 nucleotides are TGTGCCAGCAGCCCCCTGGGCGGGGAGACCCAGTACTTC. Supplemented by reference TRBV9 and TRBJ2-5, the full variable domain reads DSGVTQTPKHLITATGQRVTLRCSPRSGDLSVYWYQQSLDQGLQFLIQYYNGEERAKGNILERFSAQQFPDLHSELNLSSLELGDSALYFCASSPLGGETQYFGPGTRLLVL.

The V call is TRBV6-4, the J call TRBJ2-2; D ambiguous. Trimming took off 3 bases at V and 4 bases at J, with 9 bases between the two ends. The CDR3 has 14 amino acids. The germline CDR1 and CDR2 sequences are MRHNA and SNTAGT. CDR3 loop: CASSEFLFTGELFF. The CDR3 DNA reads TGTGCCAGCAGTGAGTTCCTCTTCACCGGGGAGCTGTTTTTT.

This clone was counted only a few times. The CDR3 loop is CASSFPGGLAFF. DNA for the CDR3: TGTGCCAGCAGCTTCCCGGGGGGGTTAGCTTTCTTT. This rearrangement joins TRBV7-9 to TRBJ1-1; TRBD1 might be the D (5 bases). The CDR3 loop spans 12 amino acids. The ends were cut back, 3 bases at V and 10 bases at J, with 12 bases in the middle. CDR1 SEHNR and CDR2 FQNEAQ come from the germline V gene (reference sequence). Looking up the rest from reference TRBV7-9 and TRBJ1-1 gives the full variable domain: DTGVSQNPRHKITKRGQNVTFRCDPISEHNRLYWYRQTLGQGPEFLTYFQNEAQLEKSRLLSDRFSAERPKGSFSTLEIQRTEQGDSAMYLCASSFPGGLAFFGQGTRLTVV.

The chain uses TRBV7-2 and TRBJ1-5, with D unresolved. V lost 3 bases, J lost 1 base, and 10 bases lay in between. CDR1 is SGHTA and CDR2 is FQGNSA in the germline V gene. The CDR3 has 15 amino acids. CDR3 nucleotide sequence: TGTGCCAGCAGCTTGAGTGGAGGGAGCAATCAGCCCCAGCATTTT. This translates into CASSLSGGSNQPQHF. The full variable domain, completed using reference TRBV7-2 and TRBJ1-5, is GAGVSQSPSNKVTEKGKDVELRCDPISGHTALYWYRQSLGQGLEFLIYFQGNSAPDKSGLPSDRFSAERTGGSVSTLTIQRTQQEDSAVYLCASSLSGGSNQPQHFGDGTRLSIL.

In its sample, this clone was seen once. The genes are TRBV27 and TRBJ1-1, with 9 bases identical to TRBD1. V shed 3 bases and J 7 bases; nucleotides not matched to a gene: 3. This CDR3 is 13 amino acids long. The germline V gene has CDR1 MNHEY and CDR2 SMNVEV (reference sequence). The CDR3 region has the DNA TGTGCCAGCAGTTTGGGGACAGGGTTTGAAGCTTTCTTT. Translation: CASSLGTGFEAFF.

This sequence joins TRBV5-1 and TRBJ2-2; D uncertain. The CDR3 has 16 residues. The germline V gene has CDR1 SGHRS and CDR2 YFSETQ. Trimming cost V 0 bases and J 7 bases, with 16 bases left between them. CDR3 sequence: CASSLGLVRVDGELFF. For the CDR3, the DNA is TGCGCCAGCAGCTTGGGGCTTGTCCGTGTCGACGGGGAGCTGTTTTTT.

The chain joins TRBV5-4 to TRBJ1-5, with a possible D match to TRBD1 (6 bases). CDR1 SGHNT and CDR2 YYREEE come from the germline V gene (reference sequence). The CDR3 runs 15 residues. V was cut by 6 bases and J by 5 bases, with 18 bases left in between. As DNA, the CDR3 is TGTGCCAGCATCCTGGAGGCAGGGGTCTATCAGCCCCAGCATTTT. This translates into CASILEAGVYQPQHF.